This TCR beta chain is drawn from a study of blood T cell repertoires in COVID-19. Using immunoSEQ multiplex PCR, the repertoire was profiled, and TCRdb retains in-frame clones only, with some absent. Among fewer than 200,000 clones listed, roughly 86% were seen once. Per the germline V gene, CDR1 is MNHEY and CDR2 is SVGAGI. The CDR3 has 13 residues. J was trimmed by 4 bases and V by 6 bases; bases with no gene match: 5. The receptor comes from a man aged 40-49 years who had recovered from COVID-19. The chain uses TRBV6-5 and TRBJ1-2; 7 bases map to TRBD1. Input material: peripheral blood. The CDR3 reads CASRPRGTYGYTF. DNA of the CDR3: TGTGCCAGCAGACCCAGGGGGACCTATGGCTACACCTTC.